This TCR beta chain was sequenced in a study of blood T cells in healthy people across ages. Study-level results: The fall in TCR beta diversity per million T cells was roughly linear with age.

Combining a sample-barcoded 5' primer with a J-beta primer mix, a second PCR ran for roughly 7 to 11 cycles. With 12 random nucleotides, a template-switch adaptor tagged each individual cDNA molecule. TCRdb ran MiXCR on the 5' RACE reads and lists one entry per CDR3 protein. The sample lists some 900,000 distinct CDR3 sequences, 45% to 50% occurring once. Every sample had a minimum of 6.5 million PBMCs isolated. This clonotype was seen once. Its specificity is unknown. The sample was blood. This receptor was identified in a man aged 30 to 39 in good health.

CDR3 sequence reads: CAWDTLAGAYNEQYF. DNA for the CDR3: TGTGCCTGGGATACACTAGCGGGGGCCTACAATGAGCAGTACTTC. V is TRBV30 and J is TRBJ2-5; TRBD2 matches at 11 bases. The germline V gene has CDR1 GTSNPN and CDR2 SVGIG (reference sequence). Unmatched junction bases numbered 16, after V lost 5 bases and J lost 11 bases. The CDR3 is 15 amino acids.